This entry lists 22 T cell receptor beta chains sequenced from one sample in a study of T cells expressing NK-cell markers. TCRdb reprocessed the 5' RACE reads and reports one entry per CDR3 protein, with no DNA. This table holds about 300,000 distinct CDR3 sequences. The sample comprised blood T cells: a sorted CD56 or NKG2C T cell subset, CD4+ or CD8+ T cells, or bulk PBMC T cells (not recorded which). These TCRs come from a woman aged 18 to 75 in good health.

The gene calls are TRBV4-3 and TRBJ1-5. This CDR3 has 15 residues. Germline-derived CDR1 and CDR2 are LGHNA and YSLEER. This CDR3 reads CASSQGAWGQQPQHF.

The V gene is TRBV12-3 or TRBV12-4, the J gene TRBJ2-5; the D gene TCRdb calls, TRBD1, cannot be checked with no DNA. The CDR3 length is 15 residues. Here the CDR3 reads CASGPTTGGQETQYF.

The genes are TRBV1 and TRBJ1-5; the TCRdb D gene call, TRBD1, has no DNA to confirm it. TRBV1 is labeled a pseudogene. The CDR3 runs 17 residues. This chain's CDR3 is CTSSQLGRGLGNQPQHF.

The CDR3 region is CSVGHVNYEQYF. The chain uses TRBV29-1 and TRBJ2-7. There are 12 residues in the CDR3. CDR1 is SQVTM, CDR2 ANQGSEA, per germline.

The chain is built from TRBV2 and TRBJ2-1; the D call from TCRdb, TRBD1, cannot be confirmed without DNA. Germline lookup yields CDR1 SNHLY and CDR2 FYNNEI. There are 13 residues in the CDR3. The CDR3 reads CASSEVTGGPPFF.

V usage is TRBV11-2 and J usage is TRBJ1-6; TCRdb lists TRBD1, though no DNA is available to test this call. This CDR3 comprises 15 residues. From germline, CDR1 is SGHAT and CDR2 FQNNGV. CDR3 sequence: CASRRFGQGDSPLHF.

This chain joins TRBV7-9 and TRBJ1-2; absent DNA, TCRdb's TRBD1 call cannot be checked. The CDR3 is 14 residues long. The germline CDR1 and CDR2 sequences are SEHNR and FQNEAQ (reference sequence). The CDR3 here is CASSLARGGYGYTF.

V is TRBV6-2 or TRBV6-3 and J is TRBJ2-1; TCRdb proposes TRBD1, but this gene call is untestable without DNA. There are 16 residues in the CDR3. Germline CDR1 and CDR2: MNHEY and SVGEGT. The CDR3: CASCYAEDRVYNEQFF.

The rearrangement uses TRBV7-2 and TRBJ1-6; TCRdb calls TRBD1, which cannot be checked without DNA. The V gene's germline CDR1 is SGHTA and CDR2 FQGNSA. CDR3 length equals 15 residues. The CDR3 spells CASSSRVFGNSPLHF.

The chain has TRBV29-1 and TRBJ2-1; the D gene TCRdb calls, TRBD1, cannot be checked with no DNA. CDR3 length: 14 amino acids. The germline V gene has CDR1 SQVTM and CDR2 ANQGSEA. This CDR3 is CSVERDRVYNEQFF.

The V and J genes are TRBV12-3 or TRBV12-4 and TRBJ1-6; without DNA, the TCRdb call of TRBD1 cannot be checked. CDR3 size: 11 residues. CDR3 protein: CASSLGGPLHF.

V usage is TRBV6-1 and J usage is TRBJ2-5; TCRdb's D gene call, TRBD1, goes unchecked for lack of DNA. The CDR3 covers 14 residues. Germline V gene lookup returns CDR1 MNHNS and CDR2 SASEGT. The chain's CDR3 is CASSTPGGSETQYF.

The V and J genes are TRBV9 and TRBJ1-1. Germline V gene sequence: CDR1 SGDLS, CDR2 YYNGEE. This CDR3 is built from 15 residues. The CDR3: CASSPTRQPGTEAFF.

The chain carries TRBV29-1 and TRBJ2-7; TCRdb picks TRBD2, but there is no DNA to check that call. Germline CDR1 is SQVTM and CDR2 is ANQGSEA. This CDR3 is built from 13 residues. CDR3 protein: CSVEIAGVPEQYF.

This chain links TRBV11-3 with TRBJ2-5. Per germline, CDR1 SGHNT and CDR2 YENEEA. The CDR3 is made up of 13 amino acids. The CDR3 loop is CASSSYSGETQYF.

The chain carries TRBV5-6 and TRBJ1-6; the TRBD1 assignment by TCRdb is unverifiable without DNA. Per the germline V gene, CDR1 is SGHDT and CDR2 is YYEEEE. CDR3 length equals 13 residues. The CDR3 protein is CASSLGQVSPLHF. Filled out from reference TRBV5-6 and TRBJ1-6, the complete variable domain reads DAGVTQSPTHLIKTRGQQVTLRCSPKSGHDTVSWYQQALGQGPQFIFQYYEEEERQRGNFPDRFSGHQFPNYSSELNVNALLLGDSALYLCASSLGQVSPLHFGNGTRLTVT.

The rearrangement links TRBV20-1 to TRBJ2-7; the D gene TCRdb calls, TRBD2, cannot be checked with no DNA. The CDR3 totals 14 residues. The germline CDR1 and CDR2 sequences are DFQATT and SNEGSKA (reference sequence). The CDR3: CSARDMDSLYEQYF.

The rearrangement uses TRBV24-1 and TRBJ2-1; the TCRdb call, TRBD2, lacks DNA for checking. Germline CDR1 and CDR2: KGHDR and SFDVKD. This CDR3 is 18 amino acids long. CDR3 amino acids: CATSVSPGREGPRNEQFF.

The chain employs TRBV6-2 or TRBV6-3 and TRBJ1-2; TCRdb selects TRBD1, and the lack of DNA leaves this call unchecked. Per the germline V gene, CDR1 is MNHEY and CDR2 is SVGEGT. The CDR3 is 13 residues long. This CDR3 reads CASSQGGRDGYTF.

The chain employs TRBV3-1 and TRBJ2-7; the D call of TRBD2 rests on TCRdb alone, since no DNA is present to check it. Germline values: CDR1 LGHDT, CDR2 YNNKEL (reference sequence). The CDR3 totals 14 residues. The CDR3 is CASSQTSGSYEQYF.

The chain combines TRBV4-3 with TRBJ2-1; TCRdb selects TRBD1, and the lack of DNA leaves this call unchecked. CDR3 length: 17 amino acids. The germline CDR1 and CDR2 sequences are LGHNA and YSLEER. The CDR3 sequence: CASSQGVRGGQYNEQFF.

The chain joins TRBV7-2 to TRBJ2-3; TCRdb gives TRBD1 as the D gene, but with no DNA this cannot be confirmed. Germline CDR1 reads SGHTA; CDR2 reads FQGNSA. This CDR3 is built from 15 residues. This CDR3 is CASSAQTGRSDTQYF.